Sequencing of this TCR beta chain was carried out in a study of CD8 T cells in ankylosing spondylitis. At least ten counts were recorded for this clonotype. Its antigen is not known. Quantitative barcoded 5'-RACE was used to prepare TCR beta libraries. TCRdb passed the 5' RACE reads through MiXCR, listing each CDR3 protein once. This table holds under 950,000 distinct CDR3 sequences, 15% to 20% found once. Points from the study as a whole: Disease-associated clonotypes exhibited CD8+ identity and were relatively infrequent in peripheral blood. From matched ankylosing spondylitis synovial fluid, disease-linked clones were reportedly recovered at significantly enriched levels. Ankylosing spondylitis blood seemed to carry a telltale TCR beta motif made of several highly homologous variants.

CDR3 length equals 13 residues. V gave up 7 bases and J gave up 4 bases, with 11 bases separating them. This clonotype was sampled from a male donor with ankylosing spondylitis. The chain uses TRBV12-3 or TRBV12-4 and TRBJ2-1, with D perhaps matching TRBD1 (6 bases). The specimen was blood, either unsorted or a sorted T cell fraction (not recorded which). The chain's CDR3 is CASKPDRYNEQFF. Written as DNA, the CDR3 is TGTGCCAGCAAGCCCGACAGGTACAATGAGCAGTTCTTC.